This TCR beta chain stems from a study of early T cells in non-severe SARS-CoV-2 infection. General study findings and limits: VDJdb-based annotation leaned toward anti-spike CD8 responses and missed private and CD4 specificities.

This clonotype was recorded many times. The antigen is unknown. With 5 bases removed from V and 2 bases from J, the gap between germline ends came to 18 bases. From germline, CDR1 is SEHNR and CDR2 FQNEAQ (reference sequence). The CDR3 is 16 residues long. cDNA molecules, individually, were tagged with unique molecular identifiers. TCRdb recomputed calls from the 5' RACE reads with MiXCR, one row per CDR3 protein. The table shows just over 25,000 distinct CDR3 sequences, with roughly 4.9% occurring only once. Source material: whole blood. This rearrangement joins TRBV7-9 to TRBJ1-2; D gene ambiguous. This receptor was taken from an adult who was a healthcare worker with PCR-confirmed SARS-CoV-2 infection or an uninfected control (not recorded which). The chain's CDR3 is CASSHTGVELNYGYTF. In nucleotides, the CDR3 is TGTGCCAGCAGCCACACCGGGGTCGAACTCAACTATGGCTACACCTTC.